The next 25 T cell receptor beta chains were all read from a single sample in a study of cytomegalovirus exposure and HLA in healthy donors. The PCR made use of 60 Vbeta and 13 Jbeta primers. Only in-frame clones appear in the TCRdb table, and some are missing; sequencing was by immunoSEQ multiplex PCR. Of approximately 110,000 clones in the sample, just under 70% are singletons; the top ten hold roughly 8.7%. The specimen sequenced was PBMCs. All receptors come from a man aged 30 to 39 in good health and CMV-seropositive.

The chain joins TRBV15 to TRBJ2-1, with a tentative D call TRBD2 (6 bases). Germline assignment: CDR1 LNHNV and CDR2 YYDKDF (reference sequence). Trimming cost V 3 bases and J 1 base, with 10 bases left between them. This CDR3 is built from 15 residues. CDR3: CATSRDYISYNEQFF. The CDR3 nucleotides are TGTGCCACCAGCAGGGACTATATATCCTACAATGAGCAGTTCTTC.

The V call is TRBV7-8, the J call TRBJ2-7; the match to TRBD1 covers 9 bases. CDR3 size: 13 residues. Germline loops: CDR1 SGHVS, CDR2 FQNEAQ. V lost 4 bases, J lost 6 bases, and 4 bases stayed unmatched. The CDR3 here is CASSSGQGVEQYF. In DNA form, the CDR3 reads TGTGCCAGCAGCTCGGGACAGGGAGTCGAGCAGTACTTC.

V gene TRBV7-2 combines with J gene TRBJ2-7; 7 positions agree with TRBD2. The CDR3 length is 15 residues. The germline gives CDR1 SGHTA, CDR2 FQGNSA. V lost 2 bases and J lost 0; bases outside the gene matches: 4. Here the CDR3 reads CASSLFGGSSYEQYV. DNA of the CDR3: TGTGCCAGCAGCTTATTCGGCGGGAGCTCCTACGAGCAGTACGTC.

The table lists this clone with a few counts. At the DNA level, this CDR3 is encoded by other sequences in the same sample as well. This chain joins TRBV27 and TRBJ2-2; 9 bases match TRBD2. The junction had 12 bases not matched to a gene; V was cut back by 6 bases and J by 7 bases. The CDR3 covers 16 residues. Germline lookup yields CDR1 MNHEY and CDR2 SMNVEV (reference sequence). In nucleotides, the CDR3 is TGTGCCAGCAGCCCGCTTGGGGCTAGCGGGATCGGGGAGCTGTTTTTT. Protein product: CASSPLGASGIGELFF.

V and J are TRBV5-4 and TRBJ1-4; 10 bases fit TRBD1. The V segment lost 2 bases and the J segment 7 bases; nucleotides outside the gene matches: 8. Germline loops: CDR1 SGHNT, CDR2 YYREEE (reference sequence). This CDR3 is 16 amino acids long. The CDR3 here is CASSFKGQGVGEKLFF. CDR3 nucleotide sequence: TGTGCCAGCAGCTTCAAAGGACAGGGGGTGGGTGAAAAACTGTTTTTT.

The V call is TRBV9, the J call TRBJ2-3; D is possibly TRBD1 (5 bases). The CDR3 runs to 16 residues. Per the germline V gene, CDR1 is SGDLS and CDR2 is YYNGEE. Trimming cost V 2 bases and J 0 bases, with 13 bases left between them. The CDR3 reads CASSVGRGLSTDTQYF. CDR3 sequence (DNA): TGTGCCAGCAGCGTGGGAAGGGGCCTTAGCACAGATACGCAGTATTTT. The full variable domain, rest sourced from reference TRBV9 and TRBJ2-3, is DSGVTQTPKHLITATGQRVTLRCSPRSGDLSVYWYQQSLDQGLQFLIQYYNGEERAKGNILERFSAQQFPDLHSELNLSSLELGDSALYFCASSVGRGLSTDTQYFGPGTRLTVL.

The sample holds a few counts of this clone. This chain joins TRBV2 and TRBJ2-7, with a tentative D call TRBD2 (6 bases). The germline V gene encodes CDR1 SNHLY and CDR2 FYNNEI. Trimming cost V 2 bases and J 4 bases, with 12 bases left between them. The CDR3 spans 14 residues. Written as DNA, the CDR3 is TGTGCCAGCAGTGAACTAGCGCGACGGTACGAGCAGTACTTC. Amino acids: CASSELARRYEQYF.

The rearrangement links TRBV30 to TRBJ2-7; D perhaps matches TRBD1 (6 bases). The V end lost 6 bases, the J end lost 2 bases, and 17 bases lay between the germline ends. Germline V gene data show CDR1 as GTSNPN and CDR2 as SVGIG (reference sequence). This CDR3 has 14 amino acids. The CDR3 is CACSNTGFTYEQYF. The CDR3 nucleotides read TGTGCCTGTTCGAACACAGGGTTCACCTACGAGCAGTACTTC.

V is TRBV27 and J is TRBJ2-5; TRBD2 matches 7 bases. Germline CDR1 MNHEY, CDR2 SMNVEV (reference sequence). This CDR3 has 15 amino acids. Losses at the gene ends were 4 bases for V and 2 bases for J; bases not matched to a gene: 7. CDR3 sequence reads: CASSSPASGQETQYF. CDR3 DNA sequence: TGTGCCAGCAGTTCCCCGGCTAGCGGACAAGAGACCCAGTACTTC.

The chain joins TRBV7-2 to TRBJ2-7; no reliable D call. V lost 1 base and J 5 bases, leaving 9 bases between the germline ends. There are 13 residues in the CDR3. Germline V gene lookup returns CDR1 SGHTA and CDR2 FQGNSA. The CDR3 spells CASSLVSGDEQYV. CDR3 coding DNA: TGTGCCAGCAGCTTAGTCTCAGGTGACGAGCAGTACGTC.

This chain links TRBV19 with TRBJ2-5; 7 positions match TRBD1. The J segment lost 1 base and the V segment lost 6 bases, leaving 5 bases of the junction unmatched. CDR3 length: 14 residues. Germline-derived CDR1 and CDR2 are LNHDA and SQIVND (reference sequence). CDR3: CASSIRDSQETQYF. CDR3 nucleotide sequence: TGTGCCAGTAGCATTCGGGACAGCCAAGAGACCCAGTACTTC. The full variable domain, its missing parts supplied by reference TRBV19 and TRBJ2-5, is DGGITQSPKYLFRKEGQNVTLSCEQNLNHDAMYWYRQDPGQGLRLIYYSQIVNDFQKGDIAEGYSVSREKKESFPLTVTSAQKNPTAFYLCASSIRDSQETQYFGPGTRLLVL.

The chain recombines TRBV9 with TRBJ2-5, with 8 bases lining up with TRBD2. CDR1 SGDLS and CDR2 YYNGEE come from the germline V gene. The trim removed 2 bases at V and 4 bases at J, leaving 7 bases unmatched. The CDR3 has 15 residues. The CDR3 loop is CASSVTSGGRETQYF. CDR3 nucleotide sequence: TGTGCCAGCAGCGTTACAAGCGGGGGAAGAGAGACCCAGTACTTC.

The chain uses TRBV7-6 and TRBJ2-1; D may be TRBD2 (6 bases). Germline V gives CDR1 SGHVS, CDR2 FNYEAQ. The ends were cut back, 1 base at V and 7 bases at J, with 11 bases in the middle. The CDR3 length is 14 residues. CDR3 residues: CASSLDTGVNEQFF. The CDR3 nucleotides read TGTGCCAGCAGCTTAGATACGGGAGTTAATGAGCAGTTCTTC.

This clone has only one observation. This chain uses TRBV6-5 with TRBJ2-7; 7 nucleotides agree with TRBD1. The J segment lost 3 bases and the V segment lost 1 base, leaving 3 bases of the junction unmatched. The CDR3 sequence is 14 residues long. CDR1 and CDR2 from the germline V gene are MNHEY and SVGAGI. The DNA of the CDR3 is TGTGCCAGCAGTTACTATCAGGGGGACTACGAGCAGTACTTC. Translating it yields CASSYYQGDYEQYF.

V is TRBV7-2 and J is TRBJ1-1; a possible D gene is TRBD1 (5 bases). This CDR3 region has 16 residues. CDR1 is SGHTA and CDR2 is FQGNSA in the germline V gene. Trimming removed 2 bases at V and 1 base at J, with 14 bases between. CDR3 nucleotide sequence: TGTGCCAGCAGCTTAATGGGGGGACGGACGAACACTGAAGCTTTCTTT. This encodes CASSLMGGRTNTEAFF.

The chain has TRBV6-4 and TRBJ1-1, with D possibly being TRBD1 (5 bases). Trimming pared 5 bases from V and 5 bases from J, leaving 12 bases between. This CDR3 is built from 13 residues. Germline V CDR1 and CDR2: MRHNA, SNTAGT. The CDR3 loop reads CASSWGEGTEAFF. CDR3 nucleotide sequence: TGTGCCAGCAGTTGGGGGGAGGGAACTGAAGCTTTCTTT.

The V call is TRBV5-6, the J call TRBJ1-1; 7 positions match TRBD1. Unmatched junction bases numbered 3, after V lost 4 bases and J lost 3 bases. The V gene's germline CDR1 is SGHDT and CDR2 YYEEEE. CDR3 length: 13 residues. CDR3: CASSTTGDTEAFF. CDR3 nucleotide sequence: TGTGCCAGCAGCACTACAGGGGACACTGAAGCTTTCTTT.

CDR3 in amino acids: CASSSLDRDATNEKLFF. CDR3 DNA: TGTGCCAGCAGCTCTTTAGACAGGGATGCAACTAATGAAAAACTGTTTTTT. The chain has TRBV5-4 and TRBJ1-4, with 7 bases identical to TRBD1. Per the germline V gene, CDR1 is SGHNT and CDR2 is YYREEE (reference sequence). The CDR3 has 17 amino acids. The trim removed 3 bases at V and 0 bases at J, leaving 8 bases unmatched.

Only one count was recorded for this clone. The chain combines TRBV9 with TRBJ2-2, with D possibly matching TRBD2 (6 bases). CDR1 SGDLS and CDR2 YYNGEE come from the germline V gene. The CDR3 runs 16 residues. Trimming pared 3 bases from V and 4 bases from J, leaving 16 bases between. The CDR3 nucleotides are TGTGCCAGCAGCGCACTGACCGGGAGAGGCACCGGGGAGCTGTTTTTT. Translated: CASSALTGRGTGELFF.

For the CDR3, the DNA is TGTGCCAGCAGTTACCTACAGGGTCTGAAAGGCTACACCTTC. This translates into CASSYLQGLKGYTF. This chain connects TRBV6-5 to TRBJ1-2; TRBD1 is a possible D gene (6 bases). Trimming stripped 2 bases from V and 8 bases from J, with 15 bases between. This CDR3 has 14 residues. Germline CDR1 is MNHEY and CDR2 is SVGAGI.

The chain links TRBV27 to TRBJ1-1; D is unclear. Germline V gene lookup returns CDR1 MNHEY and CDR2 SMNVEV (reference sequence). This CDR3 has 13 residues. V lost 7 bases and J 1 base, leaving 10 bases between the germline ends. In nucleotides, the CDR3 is TGTGCCAGCAAAAGGCAGGCGAACACTGAAGCTTTCTTT. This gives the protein CASKRQANTEAFF.

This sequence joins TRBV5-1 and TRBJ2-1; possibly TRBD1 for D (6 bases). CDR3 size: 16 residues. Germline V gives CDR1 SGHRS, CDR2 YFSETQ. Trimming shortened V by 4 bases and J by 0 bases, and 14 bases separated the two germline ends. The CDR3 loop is CASSRFGQFSYNEQFF. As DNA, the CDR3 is TGCGCCAGCAGCAGATTTGGACAGTTCTCCTACAATGAGCAGTTCTTC.

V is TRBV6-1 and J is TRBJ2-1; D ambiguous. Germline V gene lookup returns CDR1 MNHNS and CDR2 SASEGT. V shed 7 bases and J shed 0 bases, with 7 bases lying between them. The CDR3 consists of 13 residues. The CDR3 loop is CASIPSSYNEQFF. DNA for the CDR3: TGTGCCAGCATCCCGAGCTCCTACAATGAGCAGTTCTTC.

Here the CDR3 reads CASSLAGTNTEAFF. CDR3 in DNA: TGCGCCAGCAGCTTGGCCGGGACTAACACTGAAGCTTTCTTT. This chain joins TRBV5-1 and TRBJ1-1; D may be TRBD1 (5 bases). Trimming shortened V by 0 bases and J by 2 bases, and 8 bases separated the two germline ends. Per the germline V gene, CDR1 is SGHRS and CDR2 is YFSETQ. This CDR3 contains 14 residues.

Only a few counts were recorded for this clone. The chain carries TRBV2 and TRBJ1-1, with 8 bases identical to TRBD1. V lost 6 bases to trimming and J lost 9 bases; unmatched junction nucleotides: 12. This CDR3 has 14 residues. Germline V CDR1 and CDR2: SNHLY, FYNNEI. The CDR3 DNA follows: TGTGCCAGCAGGGATTTCCGACAGGGGAGGAAAGCTTTCTTT. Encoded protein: CASRDFRQGRKAFF.